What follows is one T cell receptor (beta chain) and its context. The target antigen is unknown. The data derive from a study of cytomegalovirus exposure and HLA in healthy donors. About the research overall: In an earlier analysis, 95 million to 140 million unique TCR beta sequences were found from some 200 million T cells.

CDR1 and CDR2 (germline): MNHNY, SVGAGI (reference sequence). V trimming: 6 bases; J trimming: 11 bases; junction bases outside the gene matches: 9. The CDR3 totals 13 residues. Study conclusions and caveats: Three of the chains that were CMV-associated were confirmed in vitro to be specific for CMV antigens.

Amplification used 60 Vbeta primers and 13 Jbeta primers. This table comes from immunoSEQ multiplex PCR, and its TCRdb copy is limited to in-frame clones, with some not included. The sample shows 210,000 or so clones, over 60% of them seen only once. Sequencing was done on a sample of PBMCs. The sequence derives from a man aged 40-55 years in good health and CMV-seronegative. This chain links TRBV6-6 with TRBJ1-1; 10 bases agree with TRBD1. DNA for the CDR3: TGTGCCAGCAGCTCCGGACAGGGGGGCGTGGCTTTCTTT. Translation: CASSSGQGGVAFF.